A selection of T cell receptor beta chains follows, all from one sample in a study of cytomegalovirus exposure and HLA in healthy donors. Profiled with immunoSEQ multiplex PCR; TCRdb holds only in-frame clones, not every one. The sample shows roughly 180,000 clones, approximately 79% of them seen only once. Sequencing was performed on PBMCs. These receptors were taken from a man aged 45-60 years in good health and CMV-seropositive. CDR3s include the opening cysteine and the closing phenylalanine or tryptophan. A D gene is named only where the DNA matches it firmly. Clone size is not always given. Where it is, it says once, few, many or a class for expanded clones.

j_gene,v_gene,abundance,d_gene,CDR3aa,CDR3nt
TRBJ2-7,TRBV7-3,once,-,CASSSGQIRSYEQYF,TGTGCCAGCAGCTCCGGACAGATAAGATCCTACGAGCAGTACTTC
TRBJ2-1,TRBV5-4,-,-,CASSQGAGGLTYNEQFF,TGTGCCAGCAGCCAGGGGGCGGGGGGGCTCACGTACAATGAGCAGTTCTTC
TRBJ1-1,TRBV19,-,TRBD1,CASRPNTGDTEAFF,TGTGCCAGTAGGCCCAACACAGGGGACACTGAAGCTTTCTTT
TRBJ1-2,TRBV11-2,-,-,CASSFTGLQGYTF,TGTGCCAGCAGCTTTACAGGGCTTCAGGGCTACACCTTC
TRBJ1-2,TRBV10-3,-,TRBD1,CAISEAEQGVSGYTF,TGTGCCATCAGTGAGGCAGAACAGGGGGTTAGTGGCTACACCTTC
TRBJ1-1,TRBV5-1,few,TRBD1,CASSSRTGTEAFF,TGCGCCAGCAGCTCTAGGACAGGCACTGAAGCTTTCTTT
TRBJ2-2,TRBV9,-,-,CASSVVGGNTGELFF,TGTGCCAGCAGCGTAGTGGGGGGGAACACCGGGGAGCTGTTTTTT
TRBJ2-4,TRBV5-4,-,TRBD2,CASSGTSGGPSAKNIQYF,TGTGCCAGCAGCGGGACTAGCGGGGGCCCGTCGGCCAAAAACATTCAGTACTTC
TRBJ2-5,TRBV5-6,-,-,CASSLTAQETQYF,TGTGCCAGCAGCTTGACAGCCCAAGAGACCCAGTACTTC
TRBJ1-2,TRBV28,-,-,CASRLQGVHGYTF,TGTGCCAGCAGGCTCCAGGGTGTTCATGGCTACACCTTC
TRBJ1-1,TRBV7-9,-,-,CASSSRSTADTEAFF,TGTGCCAGCAGCTCCCGCTCCACTGCGGACACTGAAGCTTTCTTT
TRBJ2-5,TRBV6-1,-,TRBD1,CASSLDRVEETQYF,TGTGCCAGCAGTCTAGACAGGGTGGAAGAGACCCAGTACTTC
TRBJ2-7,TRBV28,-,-,CASSLEPGSYEQYF,TGTGCCAGCAGTTTGGAACCGGGCTCCTACGAGCAGTACTTC
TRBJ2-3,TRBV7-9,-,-,CASSSTRASQYF,TGTGCCAGCAGCTCGACTAGAGCCTCGCAGTATTTT
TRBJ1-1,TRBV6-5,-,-,CACQRPGAATEAFF,TGTGCCTGCCAGAGGCCAGGGGCGGCCACTGAAGCTTTCTTT
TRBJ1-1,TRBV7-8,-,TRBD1,CASSSGTGYIPEAFF,TGTGCCAGCAGTTCCGGGACAGGGTATATCCCTGAAGCTTTCTTT
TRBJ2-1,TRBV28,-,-,CASKTWAGSSNEQFF,TGTGCCAGCAAAACCTGGGCGGGGAGTTCCAATGAGCAGTTCTTC
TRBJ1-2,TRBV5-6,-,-,CASTTGNYGYTF,TGTGCCAGCACCACAGGGAACTATGGCTACACCTTC
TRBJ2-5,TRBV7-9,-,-,CASSLDAGMGETQYF,TGTGCCAGCAGCTTAGATGCGGGAATGGGGGAGACCCAGTACTTC
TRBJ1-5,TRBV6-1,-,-,CASSVWTDNQPQHF,TGTGCCAGCAGTGTGTGGACAGACAATCAGCCCCAGCATTTT
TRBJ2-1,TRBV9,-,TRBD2,CASSTRTSGTQFF,TGTGCCAGCAGCACGCGGACTAGCGGGACGCAGTTCTTC